These 21 T cell receptor beta chains were all obtained from the same sample, sequenced in a study of T cells after somatic rescue of genetic block. TCRdb keeps only in-frame clones here, not all; method: immunoSEQ multiplex PCR. The repertoire holds roughly 15,000 clones, with approximately 70% as singletons. Sequenced material: peripheral blood mononuclear cells (PBMCs). The receptors were gathered from a boy younger than 18.

The chain combines TRBV27 with TRBJ2-2; perhaps TRBD1 as D (5 bases). This CDR3 region has 13 residues. Germline lookup yields CDR1 MNHEY and CDR2 SMNVEV (reference sequence). The V and J ends lost 6 bases and 1 base respectively, with 6 bases between them. CDR3 loop: CASRGRNTGELFF. In DNA form, the CDR3 reads TGTGCCAGCAGGGGGCGGAACACCGGGGAGCTGTTTTTT.

By sample fraction, this clone is medium-sized. V usage is TRBV5-1 and J usage is TRBJ2-7, with 9 bases identical to TRBD1. Germline V gene lookup returns CDR1 SGHRS and CDR2 YFSETQ. The CDR3 is made up of 14 amino acids. J lost 5 bases, V lost 3 bases, and 6 bases had no gene match. CDR3: CASSWTGDIDEQYF. CDR3 nucleotide sequence: TGCGCCAGCAGCTGGACAGGGGATATCGACGAGCAGTACTTC.

This rearrangement joins TRBV5-1 to TRBJ2-3; D possibly corresponds to TRBD2 (6 bases). Germline V CDR1 and CDR2: SGHRS, YFSETQ. The V and J ends lost 4 bases and 0 bases respectively, with 12 bases between them. This CDR3 region has 15 residues. The CDR3 protein is CASSPRGFSTDTQYF. In DNA form, the CDR3 reads TGCGCCAGCAGCCCCCGGGGGTTTAGCACAGATACGCAGTATTTT.

J is TRBJ1-6 and V is TRBV28; D unclear. The CDR3 loop spans 17 amino acids. Germline V gene sequence: CDR1 MDHEN, CDR2 SYDVKM. Trimming removed 3 bases from V and 3 bases from J, with 15 bases in between. The CDR3 DNA is TGTGCCAGCAGTTTTATTGCTATGACAATCTATAATTCACCCCTCCACTTT. This sequence encodes CASSFIAMTIYNSPLHF.

This chain joins TRBV4-1 and TRBJ1-2, with D unclear. Germline-derived CDR1 and CDR2 are MGHRA and YSYEKL. The CDR3 spans 16 residues. Trimming shortened V by 1 base and J by 0 bases, and 12 bases separated the two germline ends. Here the CDR3 DNA reads TGCGCCAGCAGCCAAGGAGGGCACCTCCCTAACTATGGCTACACCTTC. Translating gives CASSQGGHLPNYGYTF.

This chain joins TRBV15 and TRBJ2-6; either TRBD1 or TRBD2 may fit D (6 bases each). V lost 3 bases and J 1 base, leaving 13 bases between the germline ends. This CDR3 has 17 amino acids. Germline V gene data show CDR1 as LNHNV and CDR2 as YYDKDF (reference sequence). CDR3 sequence (DNA): TGTGCCACCAGCAGGGCCGGGGGCTCTTCTGGGGCCAACGTCCTGACTTTC. Encoded protein: CATSRAGGSSGANVLTF.

J is TRBJ2-2 and V is TRBV27; TRBD2 might be the D (6 bases). The CDR3 length is 15 residues. Between the trimmed V and J ends, which lost 5 bases and 4 bases, there was a span of 14 bases. CDR1 is MNHEY, CDR2 SMNVEV, per germline (reference sequence). CDR3 loop: CASSPAGGVTGELFF. CDR3 DNA sequence: TGTGCCAGCAGTCCCGCCGGGGGTGTCACCGGGGAGCTGTTTTTT.

This chain links TRBV25-1 with TRBJ2-5; the D is unclear. Germline lookup yields CDR1 MGHDK and CDR2 SYGVNS. The CDR3 has 14 residues. Trimming pared 2 bases from V and 1 base from J, leaving 8 bases between. The CDR3 coding sequence is TGTGCCAGCAGTGAAGTAGGGCTCCAAGAGACCCAGTACTTC. Translation: CASSEVGLQETQYF.

The chain couples TRBV19 to TRBJ2-7, with D possibly being TRBD1 or TRBD2 (6 bases each). Per the germline V gene, CDR1 is LNHDA and CDR2 is SQIVND (reference sequence). Deletions cut 4 bases from V and 0 bases from J, with 13 bases between. This CDR3 has 15 residues. CDR3 nucleotide sequence: TGTGCCAGTAGTACTGCGGGACACCGCTCCTACGAGCAGTACTTC. Amino acids: CASSTAGHRSYEQYF.

J is TRBJ2-5 and V is TRBV21-1; TRBD2 is the table's D call and was not checked against the DNA. TRBV21-1 is reported as a pseudogene. The CDR3 is 15 residues long. CDR3 in amino acids: CASSKGSGRTETQYF. CDR3 bases: TGTGCCAGCAGCAAGGGTAGCGGGAGGACGGAGACCCAGTACTTC.

The sample holds one count of this clone. V gene TRBV9 combines with J gene TRBJ2-2; D is uncertain. This CDR3 has 15 residues. CDR1 is SGDLS, CDR2 YYNGEE, per germline. V shed 0 bases and J shed 6 bases, with 12 bases lying between them. CDR3 protein: CASSVAFVPSGELFF. CDR3 bases: TGTGCCAGCAGCGTAGCTTTTGTCCCTTCCGGGGAGCTGTTTTTT. The full variable domain, rest sourced from reference TRBV9 and TRBJ2-2, is DSGVTQTPKHLITATGQRVTLRCSPRSGDLSVYWYQQSLDQGLQFLIQYYNGEERAKGNILERFSAQQFPDLHSELNLSSLELGDSALYFCASSVAFVPSGELFFGEGSRLTVL.

J is TRBJ2-1 and V is TRBV7-3; D remains unclear. Germline loops: CDR1 SGHTA, CDR2 FQGTGA. The CDR3 extends over 15 amino acids. Trimming left V 2 bases short and J 4 bases short, with 12 bases between. The CDR3 reads CASSLGATRYNEQFF. CDR3 in DNA: TGTGCCAGCAGCTTAGGAGCGACTCGGTACAATGAGCAGTTCTTC.

V is TRBV7-8 and J is TRBJ1-4; 10 bases fit TRBD1. Losses at the gene ends were 5 bases for V and 2 bases for J; bases not matched to a gene: 5. This CDR3 contains 16 residues. Germline V gene lookup returns CDR1 SGHVS and CDR2 FQNEAQ. This chain's CDR3 is CASSKGTGATNEKLFF. Here the CDR3 DNA reads TGTGCCAGCAGCAAGGGGACAGGGGCCACTAATGAAAAACTGTTTTTT. The variable domain in full, with the rest retrieved from reference TRBV7-8 and TRBJ1-4, is GAGVSQSPRYKVAKRGQDVALRCDPISGHVSLFWYQQALGQGPEFLTYFQNEAQLDKSGLPSDRFFAERPEGSVSTLKIQRTQQEDSAVYLCASSKGTGATNEKLFFGSGTQLSVL.

The V call is TRBV28, the J call TRBJ2-1, with no clear D. V shed 6 bases and J shed 0 bases, with 12 bases lying between them. This CDR3 contains 15 residues. CDR1 and CDR2 from the germline V gene are MDHEN and SYDVKM. The CDR3: CASSPDGSSYNEQFF. CDR3 DNA: TGTGCCAGCAGCCCAGACGGCAGCTCCTACAATGAGCAGTTCTTC.

The CDR3 DNA is TGTGCCAGCTCACCACGGGACAGGGGGTGGGCTGAGCAGTTCTTC. Its protein is CASSPRDRGWAEQFF. The genes are TRBV18 and TRBJ2-1; 11 positions agree with TRBD1. The V gene end was trimmed by 1 base and the J gene end by 9 bases; junction bases not matched to a gene: 5. Germline CDR1 reads KGHSH; CDR2 reads LQKENI. The CDR3 contains 15 residues.

This chain connects TRBV6-1 to TRBJ2-3; 7 nucleotides align to TRBD2. The germline V gene has CDR1 MNHNS and CDR2 SASEGT. The trim removed 4 bases at V and 1 base at J, leaving 5 bases unmatched. This CDR3 has 15 residues. CDR3: CASSGGGIGTDTQYF. The DNA for the CDR3 is TGTGCCAGCAGTGGGGGGGGGATTGGCACAGATACGCAGTATTTT.

The chain recombines TRBV19 with TRBJ2-1, with 8 bases lining up with TRBD1. The length of the CDR3 is 15 residues. Germline V gene data show CDR1 as LNHDA and CDR2 as SQIVND (reference sequence). V dropped 3 bases and J dropped 4; count of bases not matched to a gene: 5. The CDR3 sequence is CASSIRQGRYNEQFF. The CDR3 bases are TGTGCCAGTAGTATTAGACAGGGGAGGTACAATGAGCAGTTCTTC.

The V call is TRBV19, the J call TRBJ2-7, with no clear D. This CDR3 has 15 residues. Germline V gene data show CDR1 as LNHDA and CDR2 as SQIVND (reference sequence). V was trimmed by 4 bases and J by 0 bases, leaving 13 bases between them. The CDR3 nucleotides are TGTGCCAGTAGTAAGGTTGACACAAGCTCCTACGAGCAGTACTTC. Its protein product is CASSKVDTSSYEQYF.

The V and J genes are TRBV18 and TRBJ1-1; D perhaps matches TRBD1 (6 bases). In germline, CDR1 is KGHSH, CDR2 LQKENI. The germline V and J ends were trimmed by 0 bases and 1 base, with 9 bases remaining between them. The CDR3 extends over 15 amino acids. Here the CDR3 DNA reads TGTGCCAGCTCACCACCCAGGGGCCCGAACACTGAAGCTTTCTTT. As protein: CASSPPRGPNTEAFF.

The chain combines TRBV30 with TRBJ1-4; no reliable D call. The CDR3 length is 15 residues. Germline lookup yields CDR1 GTSNPN and CDR2 SVGIG (reference sequence). V lost 2 bases and J lost 5, with 15 bases in between. The CDR3 region has the DNA TGTGCCTGGAGTTCGCCGGGGTTTCCAAATGAAAAACTGTTTTTT. Protein sequence: CAWSSPGFPNEKLFF.

The count of this clone is one. The chain joins TRBV2 to TRBJ1-5; 9 bases map to TRBD1. Unmatched junction bases numbered 3, after V lost 6 bases and J lost 0 bases. CDR3 length: 15 residues. The germline CDR1 and CDR2 sequences are SNHLY and FYNNEI. CDR3 in DNA: TGTGCCAGCAGAGGACAGGGGAGTAGCAATCAGCCCCAGCATTTT. Translating gives CASRGQGSSNQPQHF.